Following are 31 T cell receptor beta chains from one sample sequenced in a study of blood T cell repertoires in COVID-19. Profiled with immunoSEQ multiplex PCR; TCRdb holds only in-frame clones, not every one. Here the sample spans about 44,000 clones, about 90% being singletons. Sequencing was carried out using peripheral blood. The receptors were sampled from a human donor in a cohort sampled during active COVID-19.

This clone was counted between two and nine times. CDR3 loop: CASRRDRLSPLHF. Here the CDR3 DNA reads TGTGCCAGCAGAAGGGACAGACTTTCACCCCTCCACTTT. This chain uses TRBV28 with TRBJ1-6, with 7 bases lining up with TRBD1. The CDR3 spans 13 residues. Losses at the gene ends were 6 bases for V and 9 bases for J; bases not matched to a gene: 5. From germline, CDR1 is MDHEN and CDR2 SYDVKM.

The chain recombines TRBV18 with TRBJ2-7, with D possibly being TRBD1 (6 bases). V gave up 5 bases and J gave up 7 bases, with 21 bases separating them. Germline values: CDR1 KGHSH, CDR2 LQKENI. The CDR3 length is 15 residues. The CDR3 loop is CASSSDSAPRGEQYF. The DNA of the CDR3 is TGTGCCAGCTCATCCGACAGCGCTCCGAGGGGGGAGCAGTACTTC.

The chain couples TRBV21-1 to TRBJ2-7; TRBD2 was called by the table and not checked on the DNA. TRBV21-1 is listed as a pseudogene. The CDR3 has 16 residues. The CDR3 sequence: CASSKARLALVHEQYF. The DNA for the CDR3 is TGTGCCAGCAGCAAAGCTCGTCTAGCGCTGGTCCACGAGCAGTACTTC.

The V call is TRBV3-1 (or the pseudogene TRBV3-2), the J call TRBJ1-4, with D possibly TRBD1 on 6 matching bases. The V end was cut by 3 bases, the J end by 5 bases, with 22 bases between. The V gene's germline CDR1 is LGHDT and CDR2 YNNKEL (reference sequence). The CDR3 has 18 amino acids. CDR3 protein: CASSQEQGDSVMNEKLFF. The DNA of the CDR3 is TGTGCCAGCAGCCAGGAACAGGGAGACTCGGTCATGAATGAAAAACTGTTTTTT.

V usage is TRBV20-1 and J usage is TRBJ2-3, with a weak D call TRBD2 (5 bases). The CDR3 is made up of 11 amino acids. V dropped 2 bases and J dropped 10 bases, with 10 bases sitting between them. Germline values: CDR1 DFQATT, CDR2 SNEGSKA (reference sequence). This CDR3 reads CSARSDGAQYF. In DNA form, the CDR3 reads TGCAGTGCTAGATCGGACGGGGCGCAGTATTTT.

This chain joins TRBV6-5 and TRBJ2-1; TRBD1 agrees at 9 bases. J gave up 7 bases and V 6 bases, and 10 bases lay outside the gene matches. The CDR3 consists of 15 residues. Germline V gives CDR1 MNHEY, CDR2 SVGAGI. The CDR3 DNA sequence: TGTGCCAGCAGGTTCCGGGACAGGGAAGGTAATGAGCAGTTCTTC. This gives the protein CASRFRDREGNEQFF.

The chain recombines TRBV28 with TRBJ2-4; 7 bases match TRBD2. V trimming: 10 bases; J trimming: 6 bases; junction bases outside the gene matches: 15. CDR3 length: 15 amino acids. Germline-derived CDR1 and CDR2 are MDHEN and SYDVKM. The CDR3 nucleotides read TGTGCCATTCTTGGGGGGAGGGCGGAGGGAAACATTCAGTACTTC. Encoded protein: CAILGGRAEGNIQYF.

This chain joins TRBV9 and TRBJ2-1; TRBD1 aligns across 9 bases. The CDR3 is made up of 15 amino acids. Germline V gene sequence: CDR1 SGDLS, CDR2 YYNGEE. Trimming cost V 4 bases and J 7 bases; bases outside gene matches: 9. As DNA, the CDR3 is TGTGCCAGCAGCCTTCGGACAGGGGACTGGAATGAGCAGTTCTTC. This codes for CASSLRTGDWNEQFF.

The DNA for the CDR3 is TGTGCCAGTACCGACAGGGGCGATAATTCACCCCTCCACTTT. Encoded protein: CASTDRGDNSPLHF. This chain links TRBV19 with TRBJ1-6, with TRBD1 matching over 8 bases. This CDR3 is built from 14 residues. V was clipped by 7 bases and J by 5 bases; unmatched bases: 4. Germline lookup yields CDR1 LNHDA and CDR2 SQIVND (reference sequence).

This chain uses TRBV28 with TRBJ2-7; TRBD1 agrees at 8 bases. J lost 2 bases, V lost 6 bases, and 6 bases had no gene match. CDR3 size: 14 residues. CDR1 is MDHEN, CDR2 SYDVKM, per germline. CDR3 in amino acids: CASSGQGKTYEQYF. As DNA, the CDR3 is TGTGCCAGCAGCGGACAGGGAAAGACCTACGAGCAGTACTTC.

The chain recombines TRBV5-1 with TRBJ2-1, with 8 nucleotides matching TRBD1. Germline-derived CDR1 and CDR2 are SGHRS and YFSETQ. The CDR3 spans 15 residues. J gave up 8 bases and V 4 bases, and 11 bases lay outside the gene matches. Written as DNA, the CDR3 is TGCGCCAGCAGCCCATCCCGCGGACAGGGTCATGAGCAGTTCTTC. Translation gives CASSPSRGQGHEQFF.

The chain recombines TRBV3-1 (or the pseudogene TRBV3-2) with TRBJ2-1; 9 positions match TRBD2. The length of the CDR3 is 15 residues. CDR1 and CDR2 from the germline V gene are LGHDT and YNNKEL (reference sequence). J gave up 9 bases and V 11 bases, and 17 bases lay outside the gene matches. The CDR3 is CAAGIGSGGVSEQFF. CDR3 sequence (DNA): TGTGCCGCCGGGATCGGTAGCGGGGGTGTGAGTGAGCAGTTCTTC.

The chain has TRBV10-2 and TRBJ2-1; TRBD2 agrees at 11 bases. In germline, CDR1 is WSHSY, CDR2 SAAADI. This CDR3 contains 13 residues. The J segment lost 6 bases and the V segment lost 6 bases, leaving 1 base of the junction unmatched. CDR3 region: CASRLAGANEQFF. CDR3 sequence (DNA): TGCGCCAGCAGACTAGCGGGAGCCAATGAGCAGTTCTTC.

This chain connects TRBV7-9 to TRBJ2-5, with D unclear. This CDR3 is 15 amino acids long. The V gene's germline CDR1 is SEHNR and CDR2 FQNEAQ (reference sequence). The germline V and J ends were trimmed by 2 bases and 2 bases, with 12 bases remaining between them. The CDR3 DNA sequence: TGTGCCAGCAGCTTACTGGGCCCGCGACAAGAGACCCAGTACTTC. Its protein is CASSLLGPRQETQYF.

This clone is a singleton in its sample. The V call is TRBV6-5, the J call TRBJ1-2; unclear D gene. Per the germline V gene, CDR1 is MNHEY and CDR2 is SVGAGI. The V and J ends lost 7 bases and 8 bases respectively, with 17 bases between them. CDR3 length equals 13 residues. The CDR3: CASTPLVTGGYTF. CDR3 nucleotides: TGTGCCAGCACCCCGCTCGTAACCGGGGGCTACACCTTC.

V gene TRBV10-3 combines with J gene TRBJ2-1; D perhaps matches TRBD1 (5 bases). The CDR3 is made up of 14 amino acids. The V end was cut by 7 bases, the J end by 7 bases, with 17 bases between. Germline-derived CDR1 and CDR2 are ENHRY and SYGVKD. In nucleotides, the CDR3 is TGTGCCATCAACGACAGCCCCCCGCCTAATGAGCAGTTCTTC. This sequence encodes CAINDSPPPNEQFF.

The chain is built from TRBV4-2 and TRBJ2-3; D is possibly TRBD2 (6 bases). The CDR3 loop spans 14 amino acids. Trimming stripped 3 bases from V and 8 bases from J, with 15 bases between. Germline-derived CDR1 and CDR2 are LGHNA and YNFKEQ. The CDR3 region is CASSHPREDGTQYF. CDR3 nucleotide sequence: TGTGCCAGCAGCCATCCCAGGGAGGACGGTACGCAGTATTTT.

The V call is TRBV5-1, the J call TRBJ2-3; 9 bases match TRBD1. The V gene end was trimmed by 2 bases and the J gene end by 2 bases; junction bases not matched to a gene: 3. Germline assignment: CDR1 SGHRS and CDR2 YFSETQ. This CDR3 is 15 amino acids long. The CDR3 nucleotides are TGCGCCAGCAGCTTTGGGGACAGGGTCACAGATACGCAGTATTTT. Its protein is CASSFGDRVTDTQYF.

This clone was picked up one time. The chain carries TRBV6-6 and TRBJ2-4, with a weak D call TRBD2 (6 bases). The CDR3 is 15 residues long. V lost 8 bases and J lost 0, with 14 bases in between. Germline CDR1 MNHNY, CDR2 SVGAGI (reference sequence). CDR3 DNA: TGTGCCAGCGCCCTGGGGGAGGTAGCCAAAAACATTCAGTACTTC. Translation gives CASALGEVAKNIQYF.

The genes are TRBV29-1 and TRBJ2-7; TRBD2 is a possible D gene (5 bases). The CDR3 totals 13 residues. V was trimmed by 7 bases and J by 4 bases, leaving 17 bases between them. Germline-derived CDR1 and CDR2 are SQVTM and ANQGSEA. In DNA, the CDR3 is TGCAGCGCCGAGTCGGCCCGGGATTACGAGCAGTACTTC. Translated, it gives CSAESARDYEQYF.

CDR3 in DNA: TGTGCCAGCAGCTTACGAGCGGGGTTGAGAGGGGAGCAGTTCTTC. It encodes CASSLRAGLRGEQFF. V and J are TRBV5-8 and TRBJ2-1; 7 nucleotides agree with TRBD2. The V gene's germline CDR1 is SGHTS and CDR2 YDEGEE. The CDR3 covers 15 residues. The junction had 12 bases not matched to a gene; V was cut back by 2 bases and J by 10 bases.

The chain uses TRBV5-1 and TRBJ2-7, with a weak D call TRBD1 (5 bases). V was pared by 4 bases and J by 4 bases, with 18 bases between. From germline, CDR1 is SGHRS and CDR2 YFSETQ. The length of the CDR3 is 15 residues. Here the CDR3 reads CASSTDRSLGYEQYF. The CDR3 DNA reads TGCGCCAGCAGCACCGACAGAAGTTTGGGTTACGAGCAGTACTTC. The complete variable domain, with remaining parts taken from reference TRBV5-1 and TRBJ2-7, reads KAGVTQTPRYLIKTRGQQVTLSCSPISGHRSVSWYQQTPGQGLQFLFEYFSETQRNKGNFPGRFSGRQFSNSRSEMNVSTLELGDSALYLCASSTDRSLGYEQYFGPGTRLTVT.

This clone has a single count. The rearrangement joins TRBV2 to TRBJ1-5, with D perhaps matching TRBD1 (6 bases). Germline CDR1 is SNHLY and CDR2 is FYNNEI. Trimming removed 6 bases at V and 7 bases at J, with 13 bases between. There are 13 residues in the CDR3. CDR3: CASSNREGQPQHF. As DNA, the CDR3 is TGTGCCAGCAGCAACAGGGAGGGCCAGCCCCAGCATTTT. Using reference TRBV2 and TRBJ1-5 for the parts outside the CDR3, the full variable domain is EPEVTQTPSHQVTQMGQEVILRCVPISNHLYFYWYRQILGQKVEFLVSFYNNEISEKSEIFDDQFSVERPDGSNFTLKIRSTKLEDSAMYFCASSNREGQPQHFGDGTRLSIL.

V is TRBV24-1 and J is TRBJ2-1; no reliable D call. Trimming removed 0 bases from V and 7 bases from J, with 6 bases in between. The CDR3 extends over 13 amino acids. Per the germline V gene, CDR1 is KGHDR and CDR2 is SFDVKD. CDR3 nucleotides: TGTGCCACCAGTGATTTGCTCCGGAATGAGCAGTTCTTC. Protein sequence: CATSDLLRNEQFF.

This clone was seen just once. The V call is TRBV10-2, the J call TRBJ2-7; 10 bases align to TRBD2. Unmatched junction bases numbered 8, after V lost 6 bases and J lost 6 bases. The CDR3 extends over 14 amino acids. Germline V gene lookup returns CDR1 WSHSY and CDR2 SAAADI. DNA for the CDR3: TGCGCCAGCAGGGCGCCTAGCGGGGGTCCCGAGCAGTACTTC. Protein product: CASRAPSGGPEQYF.

The rearrangement joins TRBV7-9 to TRBJ1-2; 7 bases are a match to TRBD1. V shed 6 bases, J shed 6 bases, and the junction held 7 bases outside the gene matches. The CDR3 runs to 13 residues. Germline CDR1 SEHNR, CDR2 FQNEAQ (reference sequence). CDR3 in amino acids: CASSSRQGDGYTF. The CDR3 nucleotides read TGTGCCAGCAGTTCAAGACAGGGTGATGGCTACACCTTC.

The chain uses TRBV2 and TRBJ2-3, with D perhaps TRBD2 (6 bases). The CDR3 is 13 amino acids. Germline CDR1 and CDR2: SNHLY and FYNNEI. The V end lost 7 bases, the J end lost 2 bases, and 10 bases lay between the germline ends. CDR3 amino acids: CASKMDYTDTQYF. The CDR3 DNA reads TGTGCCAGCAAGATGGACTACACAGATACGCAGTATTTT.

This chain joins TRBV5-4 and TRBJ2-3; TRBD2 aligns across 12 bases. In germline, CDR1 is SGHNT, CDR2 YYREEE (reference sequence). This CDR3 has 19 amino acids. The V gene end was trimmed by 5 bases and the J gene end by 0 bases; junction bases not matched to a gene: 13. CDR3 nucleotides: TGTGCCAGCAGATCTCCCGGGACTAGCGGGCCTTCTAGCACAGATACGCAGTATTTT. Protein product: CASRSPGTSGPSSTDTQYF.

The chain joins TRBV5-1 to TRBJ2-7, with D possibly being TRBD1 (5 bases). CDR1 SGHRS and CDR2 YFSETQ come from the germline V gene. V was trimmed by 0 bases and J by 0 bases, leaving 10 bases between them. The CDR3 contains 15 residues. CDR3 amino acids: CASSLVTGNSYEQYF. The CDR3, as DNA: TGCGCCAGCAGCTTGGTCACAGGCAACTCCTACGAGCAGTACTTC.

The chain is built from TRBV11-2 and TRBJ2-5, with no clear D. CDR1 and CDR2 from the germline V gene are SGHAT and FQNNGV. The CDR3 length is 14 residues. Between the trimmed V and J ends, which lost 0 bases and 5 bases, there was a span of 10 bases. The CDR3 protein is CASSLENLRETQYF. CDR3 bases: TGTGCCAGCAGCTTAGAGAACCTCCGGGAGACCCAGTACTTC.

V is TRBV7-8 and J is TRBJ2-1, with 12 bases identical to TRBD2. CDR1 and CDR2 (germline): SGHVS, FQNEAQ. V gave up 5 bases and J gave up 5 bases; unmatched junction bases: 13. This CDR3 region has 18 residues. As DNA, the CDR3 is TGTGCCAGCAGCATGGGACTAGCGGGTGTGGAGGTAGACAATGAGCAGTTCTTC. Amino acids: CASSMGLAGVEVDNEQFF.